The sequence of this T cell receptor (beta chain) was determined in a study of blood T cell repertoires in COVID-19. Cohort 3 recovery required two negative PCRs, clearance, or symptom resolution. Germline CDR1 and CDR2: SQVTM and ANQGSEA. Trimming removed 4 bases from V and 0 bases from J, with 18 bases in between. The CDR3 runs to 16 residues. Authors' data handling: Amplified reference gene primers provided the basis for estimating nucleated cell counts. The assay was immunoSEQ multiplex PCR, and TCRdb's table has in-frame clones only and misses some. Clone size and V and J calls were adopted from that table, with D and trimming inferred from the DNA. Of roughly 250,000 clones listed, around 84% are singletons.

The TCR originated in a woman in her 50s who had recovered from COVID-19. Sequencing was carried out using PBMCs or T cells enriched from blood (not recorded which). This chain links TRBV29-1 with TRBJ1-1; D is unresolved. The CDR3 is CSVVGGLGNLNTEAFF. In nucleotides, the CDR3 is TGCAGCGTTGTCGGAGGGTTGGGGAACTTGAACACTGAAGCTTTCTTT.